This record looks at one T cell receptor (beta chain) sequence and its context. This entry comes from a study of blood T cell repertoires in COVID-19. On the study more broadly: Donors in the United States, Italy and Spain gave samples during acute or convalescent COVID-19.

The V gene's germline CDR1 is MNHEY and CDR2 SVGAGI. V was trimmed by 6 bases and J by 0 bases, leaving 6 bases between them. This CDR3 has 13 amino acids. The assay was immunoSEQ multiplex PCR, and TCRdb's table has in-frame clones only and misses some. The table lists 450,000 or so clones, 90% of them singletons, with 0.55% to 0.75% in the top ten. Recruits, aged about 18 to 95 years, lived in some 25 US areas. Resolution of symptoms, clearance, or two negative PCRs was present in recovered Cohort 3 donors. The clonotype originates from a man between 18 and 35 years old who had recovered from COVID-19. Source material: PBMCs or T cells enriched from blood (not recorded which). This chain links TRBV6-5 with TRBJ2-1; D unclear. CDR3 loop: CASSPSSYNEQFF. The DNA of the CDR3 is TGTGCCAGCAGCCCCAGCTCCTACAATGAGCAGTTCTTC.